The 3 T cell receptor beta chains reported below all come from one sample, sequenced in a study of T cells after yellow fever vaccination. TCRdb analysed the 5' RACE reads with MiXCR anew, one entry per CDR3 protein. The sample contains about 310,000 distinct CDR3 sequences, 3.6% of which appear only once. The input for sequencing was PBMCs, taken on the day of the yellow fever booster vaccination. The receptors derive from a man between 18 and 35 years old who received the YFV17D yellow fever vaccine.

In its sample, this clonotype was seen many times. The chain is built from TRBV9 and TRBJ2-4, with 14 bases lining up with TRBD2. The trim removed 0 bases at V and 9 bases at J, leaving 5 bases unmatched. In germline, CDR1 is SGDLS, CDR2 YYNGEE. There are 16 residues in the CDR3. The CDR3 loop is CASSVGGTSGGSIQYF. The CDR3 DNA follows: TGTGCCAGCAGCGTAGGGGGGACTAGCGGGGGCAGCATTCAGTACTTC.

The table lists this clonotype with many counts. The gene calls are TRBV5-4 and TRBJ2-7; 8 positions match TRBD1. The ends lost 4 bases at V and 3 bases at J; junction bases unmatched: 6. CDR3 size: 14 residues. Germline V gene lookup returns CDR1 SGHNT and CDR2 YYREEE (reference sequence). DNA for the CDR3: TGTGCCAGCAGCCAAACCGGGACAGGCTACGAGCAGTACTTC. Translated: CASSQTGTGYEQYF.

This clonotype has at least ten counts. The rearrangement uses TRBV4-1 and TRBJ2-7; TRBD2 agrees at 12 bases. The CDR3 is 17 amino acids. From germline, CDR1 is MGHRA and CDR2 YSYEKL. After removal of 0 bases from V and 5 bases from J, the junction contained 8 bases not matched to a gene. CDR3 in amino acids: CASSQDQASGGADEQYF. DNA of the CDR3: TGCGCCAGCAGCCAAGATCAGGCTAGCGGGGGGGCCGACGAGCAGTACTTC.